Presented here are 8 T cell receptor beta chains from one specimen sequenced in a study of blood T cell repertoires in COVID-19. Repertoires were generated with immunoSEQ multiplex PCR, while TCRdb's copy carries only in-frame clones and drops some. The table includes about 320,000 clones, roughly 85% detected once. Sequenced input: PBMCs or T cells enriched from blood (not recorded which). All receptors come from a woman aged 25 to 45 who had been exposed to COVID-19.

This chain connects TRBV20-1 to TRBJ1-3; D unresolved. The V and J ends lost 2 bases and 3 bases respectively, with 2 bases between them. The CDR3 extends over 11 amino acids. The V gene's germline CDR1 is DFQATT and CDR2 SNEGSKA (reference sequence). This CDR3 reads CSARLGNTIYF. The CDR3 nucleotides are TGCAGTGCTAGACTTGGAAACACCATATATTTT.

The gene calls are TRBV25-1 and TRBJ2-1, with TRBD2 matching 8 bases. V trimming: 10 bases; J trimming: 9 bases; junction bases outside the gene matches: 11. The CDR3 has 13 amino acids. Germline V gives CDR1 MGHDK, CDR2 SYGVNS. The CDR3 region has the DNA TGTGCCACAGCGGGGGTACAGGGACTTGAGCAGTTCTTC. This gives the protein CATAGVQGLEQFF.

This clone was picked up one time. The V gene is TRBV30, the J gene TRBJ1-5; D is unresolved. Per germline, CDR1 GTSNPN and CDR2 SVGIG (reference sequence). V lost 0 bases to trimming and J lost 4 bases, with 7 bases between them. There are 13 residues in the CDR3. The CDR3 region is CAWSVGPNQPQHF. In DNA form, the CDR3 reads TGTGCCTGGAGTGTTGGGCCGAATCAGCCCCAGCATTTT.

This clone has just one count. The same CDR3 can be traced to other DNA sequences in this sample. The chain couples TRBV5-4 to TRBJ1-4; no clear D gene. Per the germline V gene, CDR1 is SGHNT and CDR2 is YYREEE (reference sequence). The CDR3 totals 13 residues. The V and J ends lost 1 base and 4 bases respectively, with 5 bases between them. This chain's CDR3 is CASSLTGNEKLFF. In nucleotides, the CDR3 is TGTGCCAGCAGCTTGACGGGTAATGAAAAACTGTTTTTT.

This chain uses TRBV9 with TRBJ1-2, with a tentative D call TRBD1 (6 bases). CDR3 length: 14 amino acids. Germline loops: CDR1 SGDLS, CDR2 YYNGEE. Trimming pared 4 bases from V and 4 bases from J, leaving 14 bases between. CDR3 region: CASSNSGGAYGYTF. Here the CDR3 DNA reads TGTGCCAGCAGCAATTCGGGGGGCGCCTATGGCTACACCTTC. Full variable domain (remainder filled in from reference TRBV9 and TRBJ1-2): DSGVTQTPKHLITATGQRVTLRCSPRSGDLSVYWYQQSLDQGLQFLIQYYNGEERAKGNILERFSAQQFPDLHSELNLSSLELGDSALYFCASSNSGGAYGYTFGSGTRLTVV.

V usage is TRBV19 and J usage is TRBJ1-4; 7 bases agree with TRBD1. Germline-derived CDR1 and CDR2 are LNHDA and SQIVND (reference sequence). There are 14 residues in the CDR3. J lost 8 bases, V lost 9 bases, and 12 bases had no gene match. The CDR3 spells CASLRQGVGEKLFF. In DNA form, the CDR3 reads TGTGCCAGCCTCAGACAGGGAGTGGGAGAAAAACTGTTTTTT.

This clone was picked up one time. This sequence joins TRBV12-5 and TRBJ1-5; TRBD1 is a possible D gene (6 bases). The V and J ends lost 3 bases and 2 bases respectively, with 11 bases between them. In germline, CDR1 is LGHNT, CDR2 FRNRAP. The length of the CDR3 is 15 residues. CDR3 loop: CASGLGGSGNQPQHF. As DNA, the CDR3 is TGTGCTAGTGGTTTAGGGGGATCGGGCAATCAGCCCCAGCATTTT.

The chain is built from TRBV9 and TRBJ2-1; the match to TRBD2 covers 10 bases. CDR1 and CDR2 (germline): SGDLS, YYNGEE. The V gene end was trimmed by 0 bases and the J gene end by 7 bases; junction bases not matched to a gene: 7. The CDR3 length is 16 residues. The CDR3 coding sequence is TGTGCCAGCAGCGTAGGTCTAGCGGGGGATGGAAATGAGCAGTTCTTC. Translating gives CASSVGLAGDGNEQFF.